Below, 18 T cell receptor beta chains from the same sample are listed, as sequenced in a study of cytomegalovirus exposure and HLA in healthy donors. The method was immunoSEQ multiplex PCR; TCRdb's version includes in-frame clones alone and lacks a portion of them. The sample contains approximately 220,000 clones, approximately 88% of which appear only once. Input material: PBMCs. The receptors come from a woman aged 25-40 years in good health and CMV-seropositive.

In its sample, this clone was seen once. The chain combines TRBV13 with TRBJ1-2; D possibly corresponds to TRBD1 (6 bases). V lost 5 bases and J 6 bases, leaving 13 bases between the germline ends. The CDR3 extends over 13 amino acids. Per the germline V gene, CDR1 is PRHDT and CDR2 is FYEKMQ (reference sequence). CDR3 in amino acids: CASSPWDTDGYTF. CDR3 nucleotides: TGTGCCAGCAGCCCTTGGGACACGGATGGCTACACCTTC.

The DNA for the CDR3 is TGTGCCAGCAGTTTGGGGCCGACGGGCGAGCAGTACTTC. Translation: CASSLGPTGEQYF. The J gene is TRBJ2-7, the V gene TRBV27; D perhaps matches TRBD1 (5 bases). This CDR3 comprises 13 residues. Per the germline V gene, CDR1 is MNHEY and CDR2 is SMNVEV (reference sequence). Trimming cost V 3 bases and J 6 bases, with 12 bases left between them.

The V call is TRBV30, the J call TRBJ1-1; no reliable D call. The germline V gene encodes CDR1 GTSNPN and CDR2 SVGIG (reference sequence). With 5 bases removed from V and 5 bases from J, the gap between germline ends came to 12 bases. The CDR3 totals 12 residues. In nucleotides, the CDR3 is TGTGCCTGGGGACCCATGGGGACTGAAGCTTTCTTT. This gives the protein CAWGPMGTEAFF. The variable domain in full, completed from reference TRBV30 and TRBJ1-1, reads SQTIHQWPATLVQPVGSPLSLECTVEGTSNPNLYWYRQAAGRGLQLLFYSVGIGQISSEVPQNLSASRPQDRQFILSSKKLLLSDSGFYLCAWGPMGTEAFFGQGTRLTVV.

The chain employs TRBV11-3 and TRBJ2-5; D may be TRBD1 or TRBD2 (5 bases each). Per the germline V gene, CDR1 is SGHNT and CDR2 is YENEEA. V lost 1 base to trimming and J lost 5 bases, with 8 bases between them. The CDR3 has 13 amino acids. The CDR3 protein is CASSLGGGETQYF. The CDR3, as DNA: TGTGCCAGCAGCTTAGGGGGCGGGGAGACCCAGTACTTC.

The chain employs TRBV11-2 and TRBJ2-1, with D perhaps assigned TRBD1 or TRBD2 (7 bases each). Germline CDR1 reads SGHAT; CDR2 reads FQNNGV. The V and J ends lost 1 base and 8 bases respectively, with 15 bases between them. The CDR3 has 15 amino acids. The CDR3 protein is CASSLGQGGNYEQFF. The CDR3 DNA reads TGTGCCAGCAGCTTAGGACAGGGAGGGAACTATGAGCAGTTCTTC.

This sequence joins TRBV7-2 and TRBJ1-2; 9 nucleotides agree with TRBD1. Looked up from germline, CDR1 is SGHTA and CDR2 is FQGNSA. The J segment lost 5 bases and the V segment lost 5 bases, leaving 12 bases of the junction unmatched. The CDR3 sequence is 16 residues long. The DNA for the CDR3 is TGTGCCAGCAGCCCCACGGCCGGGACAGGGCGGTATGGCTACACCTTC. Amino acid sequence: CASSPTAGTGRYGYTF.

The J gene is TRBJ2-5, the V gene TRBV2; no firm D call. Trimming pared 5 bases from V and 2 bases from J, leaving 9 bases between. The CDR3 length is 13 residues. Germline V CDR1 and CDR2: SNHLY, FYNNEI. CDR3 sequence: CASSLDGQETQYF. CDR3 DNA sequence: TGTGCCAGCAGTTTGGACGGACAAGAGACCCAGTACTTC.

This clone was observed a few times. The gene calls are TRBV5-6 and TRBJ1-1; D is unresolved. Deletions cut 0 bases from V and 1 base from J, with 4 bases between. Germline values: CDR1 SGHDT, CDR2 YYEEEE. The CDR3 length is 13 residues. In DNA, the CDR3 is TGTGCCAGCAGCTTGGCCAGGAACACTGAAGCTTTCTTT. This translates into CASSLARNTEAFF.

The gene calls are TRBV29-1 and TRBJ1-1, with D perhaps TRBD1 (6 bases). The ends were cut back, 2 bases at V and 1 base at J, with 11 bases in the middle. The CDR3 has 14 residues. Germline V gene sequence: CDR1 SQVTM, CDR2 ANQGSEA. The DNA for the CDR3 is TGCAGCGTTGAACAGGGGACCAGGAACACTGAAGCTTTCTTT. It is translated as CSVEQGTRNTEAFF.

This rearrangement joins TRBV29-1 to TRBJ1-1; D remains unclear. In germline, CDR1 is SQVTM, CDR2 ANQGSEA. CDR3 length: 16 amino acids. V lost 0 bases and J 0 bases, leaving 14 bases between the germline ends. As DNA, the CDR3 is TGCAGCGTTGAAGAGAGAGGACGGAGGATGAACACTGAAGCTTTCTTT. Translated: CSVEERGRRMNTEAFF.

The rearrangement links TRBV9 to TRBJ2-7; the D gene could be TRBD1 or TRBD2 (5 bases each). V was trimmed by 0 bases and J by 4 bases, leaving 20 bases between them. Germline-derived CDR1 and CDR2 are SGDLS and YYNGEE. CDR3 size: 17 residues. The CDR3 reads CASSVEKLIWDGYEQYF. The DNA of the CDR3 is TGTGCCAGCAGCGTAGAAAAATTGATTTGGGACGGATACGAGCAGTACTTC. The full variable domain, in which reference TRBV9 and TRBJ2-7 provide the parts outside the CDR3, is DSGVTQTPKHLITATGQRVTLRCSPRSGDLSVYWYQQSLDQGLQFLIQYYNGEERAKGNILERFSAQQFPDLHSELNLSSLELGDSALYFCASSVEKLIWDGYEQYFGPGTRLTVT.

The chain joins TRBV7-3 to TRBJ2-1, with D unclear. The V gene's germline CDR1 is SGHTA and CDR2 FQGTGA. CDR3 size: 17 residues. V was shortened by 2 bases and J by 2 bases, with 16 bases between the two germline ends. This chain's CDR3 is CASSLLFLAAPYNEQFF. The CDR3 DNA sequence: TGTGCCAGCAGCTTATTATTTCTGGCAGCTCCCTACAATGAGCAGTTCTTC.

This chain joins TRBV7-8 and TRBJ2-7; D is perhaps TRBD1 (6 bases). CDR1 is SGHVS, CDR2 FQNEAQ, per germline. Trimming cost V 2 bases and J 3 bases, with 11 bases left between them. The CDR3 runs 14 residues. The CDR3 DNA reads as TGTGCCAGCAGCTTACGAGACAGGAGCTACGAGCAGTACTTC. It translates to CASSLRDRSYEQYF. Using reference TRBV7-8 and TRBJ2-7 for the parts outside the CDR3, the full variable domain is GAGVSQSPRYKVAKRGQDVALRCDPISGHVSLFWYQQALGQGPEFLTYFQNEAQLDKSGLPSDRFFAERPEGSVSTLKIQRTQQEDSAVYLCASSLRDRSYEQYFGPGTRLTVT.

The chain carries TRBV27 and TRBJ1-2, with 7 bases that match TRBD1. The CDR3 is 14 amino acids. Germline values: CDR1 MNHEY, CDR2 SMNVEV (reference sequence). V shed 5 bases and J 0 bases; nucleotides not matched to a gene: 3. CDR3 protein: CASSRDRANYGYTF. CDR3 DNA sequence: TGTGCCAGCAGTAGAGACAGGGCTAACTATGGCTACACCTTC.

This clone was recorded a few times. The CDR3 DNA reads TGTGCCAGCAGCCCGGGGACAGGCTACGAGCAGTACTTC. As protein: CASSPGTGYEQYF. The V call is TRBV11-2, the J call TRBJ2-7; 8 nucleotides agree with TRBD1. CDR1 and CDR2 from the germline V gene are SGHAT and FQNNGV. CDR3 length: 13 amino acids. The J segment lost 3 bases and the V segment lost 5 bases, leaving 3 bases of the junction unmatched.

The genes are TRBV30 and TRBJ2-6; 10 bases line up with TRBD2. V was clipped by 4 bases and J by 0 bases; unmatched bases: 18. Germline V gene sequence: CDR1 GTSNPN, CDR2 SVGIG (reference sequence). CDR3 length: 21 residues. This CDR3 is CAWIGGRTSGVPSSGANVLTF. In DNA, the CDR3 is TGTGCCTGGATTGGCGGCAGGACTAGCGGAGTCCCTTCCTCTGGGGCCAACGTCCTGACTTTC.

The chain uses TRBV29-1 and TRBJ2-1; 9 bases are a match to TRBD2. The CDR3 has 12 amino acids. Germline loops: CDR1 SQVTM, CDR2 ANQGSEA. The V gene end was trimmed by 3 bases and the J gene end by 9 bases; junction bases not matched to a gene: 3. Here the CDR3 DNA reads TGCAGCGTTGAGGGACTAGCTATTGAGCAGTTCTTC. It is translated as CSVEGLAIEQFF.

The gene calls are TRBV11-2 and TRBJ2-2; tentatively, D is TRBD2 (5 bases). Trimming took off 0 bases at V and 6 bases at J, with 11 bases between the two ends. This CDR3 comprises 15 residues. Germline assignment: CDR1 SGHAT and CDR2 FQNNGV. The chain's CDR3 is CASSLEASSAGELFF. In DNA form, the CDR3 reads TGTGCCAGCAGCTTAGAGGCTAGCTCGGCCGGGGAGCTGTTTTTT.